The T cell receptor beta chain under discussion was sequenced for a study of T cells after yellow fever vaccination. Regarding the study as a whole: Some clonotypes were seen in both the CD4 and the CD8 compartments. These made up a small share and likely arose from convergent recombination.

The length of the CDR3 is 16 residues. Germline V gene lookup returns CDR1 SGHNT and CDR2 YENEEA. Trimming removed 1 base from V and 11 bases from J; junction bases left unmatched: 8. TCRdb passed the 5' RACE reads through MiXCR, listing each CDR3 protein once. Here the sample spans about 580,000 distinct CDR3 sequences, about 17% being singletons. This clonotype was detected a few times. As yet, its antigen is unknown. The sample here was PBMCs, taken 5 days after the first yellow fever vaccination. This chain connects TRBV11-3 to TRBJ2-4; 13 nucleotides match TRBD2. The receptor's source is a man younger than 35 who received the YFV17D yellow fever vaccine. DNA of the CDR3: TGTGCCAGCAGCTTAGGAACGGGACTAGCGGGGAACCTTCAGTACTTC. This encodes CASSLGTGLAGNLQYF.